The next 31 T cell receptor beta chains were all read from a single sample in a study of regulatory T cells in long-lasting Graves disease. Documented time point: persistent/refractory GD, antithyroid drugs over 5 years with positive TRAb. With RNA extracted from PBMCs as input, the TCR library was made. Building the TCR beta libraries relied on iRepertoire HTBI primers, and CDR3 regions underwent Arm-PCR. TCRdb ran MiXCR on the multiplex PCR reads and lists one entry per CDR3 protein. The sample includes 300,000 to 500,000 distinct CDR3 sequences, roughly 20% of them seen just once. Sequences were derived from peripheral blood mononuclear cells (PBMCs), sampled when the disease was refractory, from a patient treated with antithyroid drugs. Receptors were obtained from a female donor with Graves disease.

This clonotype was observed many times. The chain links TRBV3-1 to TRBJ1-1, with D uncertain. The CDR3 totals 15 residues. Germline assignment: CDR1 LGHDT and CDR2 YNNKEL (reference sequence). V lost 0 bases and J lost 6, with 14 bases in between. CDR3 sequence reads: CASSQEITGFAEAFF. The CDR3 DNA reads TGTGCCAGCAGCCAAGAGATTACGGGTTTCGCTGAAGCTTTCTTT.

This clonotype was recorded a few times. The J gene is TRBJ2-5, the V gene TRBV7-3; possibly TRBD1 or TRBD2 for D (6 bases each). The ends were cut back, 9 bases at V and 4 bases at J, with 15 bases in the middle. The CDR3 totals 13 residues. Germline V CDR1 and CDR2: SGHTA, FQGTGA. As DNA, the CDR3 is TGTGCCAGTTCGAGAGGGGGGACAGAGACCCAGTACTTC. Protein product: CASSRGGTETQYF.

This clonotype came up many times. V and J are TRBV30 and TRBJ1-2; D perhaps matches TRBD1 (6 bases). The V and J ends lost 1 base and 8 bases respectively, with 11 bases between them. Germline CDR1 and CDR2: GTSNPN and SVGIG (reference sequence). CDR3 length: 12 amino acids. CDR3 loop: CAWSEGVVGYTF. CDR3 nucleotide sequence: TGTGCCTGGAGTGAGGGGGTGGTGGGCTACACCTTC.

There are a few counts of this clonotype. This chain links TRBV4-3 with TRBJ2-7; no clear D. Per germline, CDR1 LGHNA and CDR2 YSLEER. The CDR3 extends over 16 amino acids. The ends were cut back, 0 bases at V and 0 bases at J, with 12 bases in the middle. CDR3 sequence: CASSQEWPAFSYEQYF. DNA for the CDR3: TGCGCCAGCAGCCAAGAATGGCCCGCTTTCTCCTACGAGCAGTACTTC.

The chain uses TRBV29-1 and TRBJ1-4; D ambiguous. The ends were cut back, 4 bases at V and 8 bases at J, with 8 bases in the middle. The length of the CDR3 is 11 residues. Per the germline V gene, CDR1 is SQVTM and CDR2 is ANQGSEA. CDR3 sequence reads: CSVGVGEKLFF. The DNA of the CDR3 is TGCAGCGTTGGAGTGGGCGAAAAACTGTTTTTT.

This clonotype was seen many times. V and J are TRBV19 and TRBJ1-1; 9 bases are a match to TRBD1. Germline CDR1 reads LNHDA; CDR2 reads SQIVND (reference sequence). Trimming removed 7 bases from V and 3 bases from J; junction bases left unmatched: 12. The CDR3 is 16 residues long. The CDR3 DNA is TGTGCCAGTAACATCCTACCGGGACAGGGATACACTGAAGCTTTCTTT. The encoded protein is CASNILPGQGYTEAFF.

This clonotype was counted at least ten times. The rearrangement joins TRBV20-1 to TRBJ2-7, with D perhaps TRBD1 (6 bases). Germline CDR1 is DFQATT and CDR2 is SNEGSKA (reference sequence). V was cut by 1 base and J by 3 bases, with 16 bases left in between. The CDR3 sequence is 15 residues long. CDR3 bases: TGCAGTGCTAGAGGACAGGAAGGGTTGATCTACGAGCAGTACTTC. It translates to CSARGQEGLIYEQYF.

This clonotype has a handful of counts. The chain is built from TRBV3-1 and TRBJ2-7, with TRBD1 matching over 9 bases. The CDR3 is 13 amino acids. Trimming removed 2 bases from V and 8 bases from J; junction bases left unmatched: 4. Per the germline V gene, CDR1 is LGHDT and CDR2 is YNNKEL (reference sequence). In DNA form, the CDR3 reads TGTGCCAGCAGCCAACCTGGGACAGGGCAGCAGTACTTC. It specifies CASSQPGTGQQYF.

V is TRBV12-3 or TRBV12-4 and J is TRBJ2-6; D tentatively fits TRBD1 or TRBD2 (5 bases each). CDR3 length: 17 amino acids. Trimming pared 1 base from V and 0 bases from J, leaving 10 bases between. For the CDR3, the DNA is TGTGCCAGCAGTTTAGACTGGGGGAGCTCTGGGGCCAACGTCCTGACTTTC. Residues: CASSLDWGSSGANVLTF.

The chain uses TRBV27 and TRBJ2-7, with D uncertain. Germline CDR1 reads MNHEY; CDR2 reads SMNVEV (reference sequence). The CDR3 length is 16 residues. Trimming removed 4 bases at V and 1 base at J, with 17 bases between. DNA of the CDR3: TGTGCCAGCAGTTCTTACTTTGGGGTAAAGTCCTACGAGCAGTACTTC. Translating it yields CASSSYFGVKSYEQYF.

The table lists this clonotype with a few counts. This chain joins TRBV4-1 and TRBJ2-2, with 7 positions matching TRBD2. This CDR3 region has 15 residues. The ends lost 4 bases at V and 7 bases at J; junction bases unmatched: 9. CDR1 MGHRA and CDR2 YSYEKL come from the germline V gene. The CDR3 DNA is TGCGCCAGCAGCCCGACCTCGCGGGGGTTCGGGGAGCTGTTTTTT. Translated, it gives CASSPTSRGFGELFF.

In its sample, this clonotype was seen a few times. The J gene is TRBJ1-6, the V gene TRBV6-2 or TRBV6-3; 9 nucleotides line up with TRBD1. The junction had 9 bases not matched to a gene; V was cut back by 0 bases and J by 0 bases. The CDR3 consists of 20 residues. Germline V CDR1 and CDR2: MNHEY, SVGEGT. CDR3 DNA sequence: TGTGCCAGCAGTTACTCGATAATGGGGACAGGGAGCTCCTATAATTCACCCCTCCACTTT. Translating gives CASSYSIMGTGSSYNSPLHF.

This clonotype was found a few times. The V gene is TRBV6-5, the J gene TRBJ1-2; D call uncertain. Trimming removed 4 bases at V and 4 bases at J, with 13 bases between. The V gene's germline CDR1 is MNHEY and CDR2 SVGAGI. This CDR3 has 14 residues. The CDR3 spells CASSSTDLGYGYTF. The CDR3 DNA reads as TGTGCCAGCAGTTCGACTGATTTGGGCTATGGCTACACCTTC.

CDR3 in amino acids: CASSPTGQGTGELFF. In DNA, the CDR3 is TGTGCCAGCAGTCCCACGGGACAGGGTACCGGGGAGCTGTTTTTT. The V gene is TRBV12-3 or TRBV12-4, the J gene TRBJ2-2, with TRBD1 identical over 9 bases. The CDR3 contains 15 residues. V was clipped by 5 bases and J by 5 bases; unmatched bases: 6.

The rearrangement joins TRBV15 to TRBJ2-2; weak D call: TRBD2 (6 bases). This CDR3 contains 17 residues. V was shortened by 0 bases and J by 6 bases, with 17 bases between the two germline ends. Germline values: CDR1 LNHNV, CDR2 YYDKDF (reference sequence). CDR3 in DNA: TGTGCCACCAGCAGAGATCTTGGAGGGTCGAGGGCCGGGGAGCTGTTTTTT. Encoded protein: CATSRDLGGSRAGELFF.

The chain has TRBV18 and TRBJ2-5; TRBD1 matches 7 bases. The junction had 3 bases not matched to a gene; V was cut back by 2 bases and J by 3 bases. This CDR3 contains 14 residues. Germline V gives CDR1 KGHSH, CDR2 LQKENI. CDR3 sequence (DNA): TGTGCCAGCTCACCAATAGGGACAGAAGAGACCCAGTACTTC. Protein product: CASSPIGTEETQYF.

At least ten counts were recorded for this clonotype. An end of the junction does not agree with germline; a read error may underlie this. DNA for the CDR3: TGTGCCAGCAGCGAGACAGGGGGAGGCTACACCTTC. Its translation is CASSETGGGYTF. The rearrangement joins TRBV5-1 to TRBJ1-2; 9 bases agree with TRBD1. Germline V lookup: CDR1 SGHRS, CDR2 YFSETQ. This CDR3 spans 12 amino acids.

This clonotype was detected many times. V and J are TRBV28 and TRBJ1-2; no definite D call. The V and J ends lost 6 bases and 5 bases respectively, with 7 bases between them. Looked up from germline, CDR1 is MDHEN and CDR2 is SYDVKM. The CDR3 extends over 11 amino acids. The CDR3 bases are TGTGCCAGCAGGAGGGCTTATGGCTACACCTTC. This sequence encodes CASRRAYGYTF.

This clonotype has a handful of counts. The chain recombines TRBV6-9 with TRBJ2-7; tentative D call: TRBD2 (5 bases). V lost 3 bases and J lost 2, with 11 bases in between. The length of the CDR3 is 14 residues. Looked up from germline, CDR1 is MNHGY and CDR2 is SVAAGI. The DNA for the CDR3 is TGTGCCAGCAGTTACGAGGGTCGGACCTACGAGCAGTACTTC. It is translated as CASSYEGRTYEQYF.

This clonotype has a handful of counts. V usage is TRBV2 and J usage is TRBJ2-1; 8 positions match TRBD2. Germline loops: CDR1 SNHLY, CDR2 FYNNEI. This CDR3 is built from 15 residues. J gave up 4 bases and V 1 base, and 3 bases lay outside the gene matches. Here the CDR3 DNA reads TGTGCCAGCAGTGAAGACGGGAGGGATTACAATGAGCAGTTCTTC. Translating it yields CASSEDGRDYNEQFF. Complete variable domain (other parts from reference TRBV2 and TRBJ2-1): EPEVTQTPSHQVTQMGQEVILRCVPISNHLYFYWYRQILGQKVEFLVSFYNNEISEKSEIFDDQFSVERPDGSNFTLKIRSTKLEDSAMYFCASSEDGRDYNEQFFGPGTRLTVL.

At least ten counts were recorded for this clonotype. The chain carries TRBV6-1 and TRBJ2-7; 7 nucleotides agree with TRBD2. Trimming took 6 bases from V and 3 from J; bases not matched to a gene: 11. The germline V gene has CDR1 MNHNS and CDR2 SASEGT. The CDR3 runs 15 residues. CDR3 DNA: TGTGCCAGCAGGCCCGGAATAGCGGGTCTCTACGAGCAGTACTTC. Translated, it gives CASRPGIAGLYEQYF.

The rearrangement joins TRBV24-1 to TRBJ1-1; D gene ambiguous. The V end lost 5 bases, the J end lost 2 bases, and 14 bases lay between the germline ends. The CDR3 totals 15 residues. Per germline, CDR1 KGHDR and CDR2 SFDVKD. In nucleotides, the CDR3 is TGTGCCACCAGTGGGAGAACGGGCCTTAACACTGAAGCTTTCTTT. It is translated as CATSGRTGLNTEAFF.

The chain has TRBV12-3 or TRBV12-4 and TRBJ2-3; TRBD2 matches at 8 bases. The ends lost 3 bases at V and 6 bases at J; junction bases unmatched: 11. The CDR3 sequence is 16 residues long. In DNA, the CDR3 is TGTGCCAGCAGTTTCAACCCGGGAGGGCCGGTGGATACGCAGTATTTT. Translation: CASSFNPGGPVDTQYF.

This clonotype was seen ten or more times. V usage is TRBV2 and J usage is TRBJ1-1; D is possibly TRBD1 (5 bases). Germline V CDR1 and CDR2: SNHLY, FYNNEI. Trimming pared 10 bases from V and 4 bases from J, leaving 16 bases between. The CDR3 is 13 amino acids. The DNA of the CDR3 is TGTGCCACCTCGTCTCCGGGGCCCACTGAAGCTTTCTTT. Protein: CATSSPGPTEAFF.

The chain joins TRBV19 to TRBJ1-2; unclear D gene. The CDR3 contains 14 residues. The germline V and J ends were trimmed by 1 base and 5 bases, with 11 bases remaining between them. Looked up from germline, CDR1 is LNHDA and CDR2 is SQIVND (reference sequence). This chain's CDR3 is CASSIVTADYGYTF. In DNA, the CDR3 is TGTGCCAGTAGTATAGTTACAGCGGATTATGGCTACACCTTC.

The rearrangement joins TRBV7-6 to TRBJ2-2; D is possibly TRBD2 (7 bases). V lost 5 bases to trimming and J lost 6 bases, with 19 bases between them. This CDR3 spans 16 amino acids. The germline V gene has CDR1 SGHVS and CDR2 FNYEAQ. This chain's CDR3 is CASSPGGGSPPGELFF. The CDR3 DNA is TGTGCCAGCAGCCCGGGGGGCGGGAGCCCACCCGGGGAGCTGTTTTTT.

This clonotype occurred a few times. The rearrangement links TRBV7-6 to TRBJ2-7; 8 nucleotides match TRBD2. The CDR3 has 14 amino acids. V shed 4 bases and J 7 bases; nucleotides not matched to a gene: 9. Germline V CDR1 and CDR2: SGHVS, FNYEAQ. The CDR3: CASSYGRASGEQYF. DNA of the CDR3: TGTGCCAGCAGCTACGGGAGGGCCTCGGGAGAGCAGTACTTC.

This clonotype occurred many times. This chain connects TRBV2 to TRBJ1-5; 7 nucleotides agree with TRBD1. V dropped 6 bases and J dropped 4; count of bases not matched to a gene: 9. The CDR3 runs 15 residues. Germline loops: CDR1 SNHLY, CDR2 FYNNEI. The CDR3 reads CASRLGTVNNQPQHF. The DNA of the CDR3 is TGTGCCAGCAGACTCGGGACAGTAAATAATCAGCCCCAGCATTTT.

In this sample, this clonotype turned up a few times. This chain links TRBV6-1 with TRBJ2-5, with a tentative D call TRBD2 (6 bases). Germline V CDR1 and CDR2: MNHNS, SASEGT. The CDR3 consists of 13 residues. Trimming took 8 bases from V and 4 from J, leaving 14 bases between them. The CDR3 DNA sequence: TGTGCCAGCCAGTTGAGGAGGGGAGAGACCCAGTACTTC. Encoded protein: CASQLRRGETQYF.

In this sample, this clonotype turned up a few times. The chain combines TRBV5-1 with TRBJ2-7; 8 bases fit TRBD2. The germline CDR1 and CDR2 sequences are SGHRS and YFSETQ. This CDR3 is built from 15 residues. The junction had 6 bases not matched to a gene; V was cut back by 0 bases and J by 4 bases. In DNA, the CDR3 is TGCGCCAGCAGCTTGGAAGCGGGGGTGTCTTACGAGCAGTACTTC. Translation: CASSLEAGVSYEQYF.

This clonotype occurred a few times. The CDR3 region is CSARDGLAASYEQYF. The CDR3 DNA reads TGCAGTGCTAGAGACGGACTAGCGGCCAGCTACGAGCAGTACTTC. This sequence joins TRBV20-1 and TRBJ2-7, with 10 bases fitting TRBD2. J gave up 3 bases and V 0 bases, and 5 bases lay outside the gene matches. Per the germline V gene, CDR1 is DFQATT and CDR2 is SNEGSKA (reference sequence). This CDR3 has 15 residues.